Sequencing of this TCR beta chain was carried out in a study of Graves' ophthalmopathy and Graves' hyperthyroidism. Scientists amplified the TCR beta CDR3 regions from RNA transcripts. Second-round multiplex PCR followed a first-round RT-PCR using HTBI primers. TCRdb independently ran MiXCR on the multiplex PCR reads; one entry per CDR3 protein. The sample includes around 470,000 distinct CDR3 sequences, around an eighth seen only once; the top ten take about 10%. Germline V lookup: CDR1 SQVTM, CDR2 ANQGSEA. V lost 4 bases, J lost 6 bases, and 15 bases lay in between. The CDR3 is 14 amino acids. The chain combines TRBV29-1 with TRBJ2-2; D gene uncertain. The source material was blood. The TCR was taken from a woman aged 30 to 39 with Graves' ophthalmopathy. The CDR3 reads CSVARQAVSGELFF. The CDR3 nucleotides read TGCAGCGTTGCTCGCCAAGCCGTCTCCGGGGAGCTGTTTTTT.